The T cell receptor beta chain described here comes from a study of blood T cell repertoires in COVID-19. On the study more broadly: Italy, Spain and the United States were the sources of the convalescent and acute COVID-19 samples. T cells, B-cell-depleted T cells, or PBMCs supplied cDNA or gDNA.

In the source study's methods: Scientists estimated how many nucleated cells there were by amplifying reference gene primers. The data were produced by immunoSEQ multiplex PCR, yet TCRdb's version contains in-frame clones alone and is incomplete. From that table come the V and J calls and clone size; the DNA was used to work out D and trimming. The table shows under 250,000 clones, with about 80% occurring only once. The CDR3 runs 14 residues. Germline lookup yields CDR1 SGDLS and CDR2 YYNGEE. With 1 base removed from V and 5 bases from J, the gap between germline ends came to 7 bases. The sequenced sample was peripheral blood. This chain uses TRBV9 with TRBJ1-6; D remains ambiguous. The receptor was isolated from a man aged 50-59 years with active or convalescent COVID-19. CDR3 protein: CASSVNGNNSPLHF. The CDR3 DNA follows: TGTGCCAGCAGCGTAAACGGGAATAATTCACCCCTCCACTTT.